This is a list of T cell receptor beta chains from one sample in a study of blood T cell repertoires in COVID-19. Measured with immunoSEQ multiplex PCR; TCRdb has only the in-frame clones, and not every one. The sample contains around 90,000 clones, 85% to 95% of which appear only once. The sample was peripheral blood. The source of these receptors is a woman aged 55-70 years with active COVID-19. Each CDR3 is given with its conserved first and last residue. D genes are given only for firm matches. Some rows have no size entry. The others give once, few or many, or a class for an expanded clone.

j_call,clone_size,d_call,v_call,cdr3_aa,cdr3_nt
TRBJ1-1,NA,NA,TRBV3-1/TRBV3-2,CASSQGGWRGAFF,TGTGCCAGCAGCCAAGGCGGATGGAGGGGAGCTTTCTTT
TRBJ1-6,NA,NA,TRBV7-2,CASSLAQGEYNSPLHF,TGTGCCAGCAGCTTAGCGCAGGGCGAATATAATTCACCCCTCCACTTT
TRBJ1-1,NA,TRBD1,TRBV28,CASSSTGGPTHTEAFF,TGTGCCAGCAGTTCGACAGGGGGCCCGACGCACACTGAAGCTTTCTTT
TRBJ1-5,NA,TRBD1,TRBV24-1,CATSGQGTISPQHF,TGTGCCACCAGTGGACAGGGTACAATCTCGCCCCAGCATTTT
TRBJ2-7,NA,NA,TRBV7-8,CASSLAIYSYEQYF,TGTGCCAGCAGCTTAGCAATTTACAGTTACGAGCAGTACTTC
TRBJ2-1,NA,NA,TRBV27,CASSLYSLTDNEQFF,TGTGCCAGCAGTTTATACTCTTTGACAGACAATGAGCAGTTCTTC
TRBJ2-1,NA,TRBD2,TRBV18,CASSEGTSIYSEQFF,TGTGCCAGCTCAGAAGGGACTAGCATTTACTCAGAGCAGTTCTTC
TRBJ2-1,once,TRBD1,TRBV5-5,CASSSRTGGHPLFF,TGTGCCAGCAGCTCCCGGACAGGGGGCCATCCTCTGTTCTTC
TRBJ2-7,few,TRBD2,TRBV5-1,CASSQGLAGEVDEQYF,TGCGCCAGCAGCCAGGGACTAGCGGGAGAGGTCGACGAGCAGTACTTC
TRBJ2-2,once,TRBD1,TRBV28,CASSLRTGANTGELFF,TGTGCCAGCAGTTTACGGACAGGGGCGAACACCGGGGAGCTGTTTTTT